This T cell receptor beta chain was obtained from a study of patients and donors after allogeneic stem cell transplantation. TCRdb reanalysed the RT-PCR reads using MiXCR and keeps one entry per CDR3 protein. The sample holds approximately 210,000 distinct CDR3 sequences; 41% are singletons and the top ten take about 33%. CDR1 and CDR2 from the germline V gene are SGHTA and FQGTGA. Trimming at V came to 0 bases and at J to 4 bases, leaving 3 bases not matched to a gene. This CDR3 comprises 15 residues. The clonotype originates from a human donor who was either an allogeneic HSCT recipient or a stem cell or donor lymphocyte infusion donor (not recorded which). It is not recorded whose cells these are; they may come from a transplant donor. This chain connects TRBV7-3 to TRBJ2-1; 7 positions match TRBD2. The sample was blood, either unsorted or a sorted T cell fraction (not recorded which). Written as DNA, the CDR3 is TGTGCCAGCAGCTTAACTAGCGGGCAATACAATGAGCAGTTCTTC. Amino acids: CASSLTSGQYNEQFF.